One and the same sample provided the 2 T cell receptor beta chains below, sequenced in a study of T-cell memory formation after mild COVID-19. TCRdb re-derived calls from the 5' RACE reads in MiXCR, one entry per CDR3 protein. The sample consists of roughly 190,000 distinct CDR3 sequences, about 27% of them appearing once. Sequencing input: PBMCs or a T cell subset sorted from them (not recorded which). The source of these receptors is an adult woman who had mild COVID-19 (a few samples of this study predate the infection). Cell type and time point are not known.

This clonotype was found a few times. J is TRBJ1-1 and V is TRBV7-6, with TRBD1 matching over 7 bases. CDR3 length equals 13 residues. V dropped 5 bases and J dropped 5; count of bases not matched to a gene: 5. The germline gives CDR1 SGHVS, CDR2 FNYEAQ. CDR3 protein: CASSPLTGTEAFF. The CDR3, as DNA: TGTGCCAGCAGCCCCCTGACAGGGACTGAAGCTTTCTTT.

In its sample, this clonotype was seen a few times. The V gene is TRBV29-1, the J gene TRBJ2-7; D might be TRBD2 (6 bases). Trimming stripped 4 bases from V and 2 bases from J, with 12 bases between. Germline values: CDR1 SQVTM, CDR2 ANQGSEA. This CDR3 has 13 amino acids. The CDR3 DNA follows: TGCAGCGTTGGTTCGGGAGTCCCCTACGAGCAGTACTTC. It translates to CSVGSGVPYEQYF.